These T cell receptor beta chains were read from a single sample in a study of shared clonotypes between healthy human individuals. The data were produced by immunoSEQ multiplex PCR, yet TCRdb's version contains in-frame clones alone and is incomplete. The sample holds about 680,000 clones, around 78% seen once. The source material was memory CD4+ T cells sorted from blood. The receptor source for this set is a woman aged 25 to 45 in good health. Each CDR3 is given with its conserved first and last residue. Fields, in order: J gene, V gene, D gene, clone size, CDR3 protein, CDR3 DNA. The D gene is left open where the match is weak. Expanded clones are given a class, and other clones once, few, many or no size at all.

>TRBJ2-1|TRBV28|TRBD2|once
CASSLGLARYNERGRVQFF
TGTGCCAGCAGTTTAGGACTAGCGCGATATAATGAGCGTGGAAGAGTGCAGTTCTTC
>TRBJ2-5|TRBV27|.|.
CASSSSGPPAGTQYF
TGTGCCAGCAGTTCTTCCGGCCCCCCAGCGGGGACCCAGTACTTC
>TRBJ2-2|TRBV10-3|.|.
CAIKENKNTGELFF
TGTGCCATAAAGGAAAATAAGAACACCGGGGAGCTGTTTTTT
>TRBJ1-5|TRBV30|.|.
CAWIKGGQPQHF
TGTGCCTGGATAAAAGGGGGTCAGCCCCAGCATTTT
>TRBJ1-1|TRBV7-2|.|.
CASSTQRDTEAFF
TGTGCCAGCAGCACCCAACGTGACACTGAAGCTTTCTTT
>TRBJ2-1|TRBV6-4|TRBD1|.
CASSRDSKPYNEQFF
TGTGCCAGCAGCCGGGACAGTAAACCCTACAATGAGCAGTTCTTC
>TRBJ1-5|TRBV28|TRBD1|.
CASSSSNRGLGQPQHF
TGTGCCAGCAGTTCCTCAAACAGGGGCTTGGGGCAGCCCCAGCATTTT
>TRBJ2-7|TRBV18|TRBD1|.
CASSRDRAEQYF
TGTGCCAGCTCACGAGACAGGGCCGAGCAGTACTTC
>TRBJ1-3|TRBV27|.|.
CASKGLLSGNTIYF
TGTGCCAGCAAAGGGCTGCTCTCTGGAAACACCATATATTTT
>TRBJ2-7|TRBV5-1|.|.
CASSFSAGTSGEQYF
TGCGCCAGCAGCTTTTCGGCGGGAACCTCTGGGGAGCAGTACTTC
>TRBJ2-5|TRBV2|TRBD2|.
CASSLAGGFVETQYF
TGTGCCAGCAGTTTAGCGGGAGGTTTTGTAGAGACCCAGTACTTC
>TRBJ1-4|TRBV5-1|TRBD1|.
CASSLGGQGSEKLFF
TGCGCCAGCAGCTTGGGGGGACAGGGTTCCGAAAAACTGTTTTTT
>TRBJ2-6|TRBV28|.|few
CASSKSSGANVLTF
TGTGCCAGCAGTAAGAGCTCTGGGGCCAACGTCCTGACTTTC
>TRBJ1-1|TRBV19|.|.
CASSIQAGDTEAFF
TGTGCCAGTAGTATACAGGCCGGGGACACTGAAGCTTTCTTT
>TRBJ1-2|TRBV29-1|.|.
CSVEEIGPFYGYTF
TGCAGCGTTGAAGAAATTGGTCCCTTCTATGGCTACACCTTC
>TRBJ2-1|TRBV6-6|TRBD2|.
CASSAGGSNYNEQFF
TGTGCCAGCAGTGCGGGCGGGAGTAATTACAATGAGCAGTTCTTC
>TRBJ1-5|TRBV6-5|.|few
CASQGNNQPQHF
TGTGCCAGCCAGGGAAACAATCAGCCCCAGCATTTT
>TRBJ2-1|TRBV30|TRBD2|few
CAWSVLAGPYNEQFF
TGTGCCTGGAGTGTACTAGCGGGACCCTACAATGAGCAGTTCTTC
>TRBJ2-1|TRBV27|TRBD2|.
CASSPLAGGHHEQFF
TGTGCCAGCAGTCCCCTAGCGGGAGGGCACCATGAGCAGTTCTTC
>TRBJ1-2|TRBV28|.|.
CASKLPVPYGYTF
TGTGCCAGTAAGCTACCCGTTCCCTATGGCTACACCTTC
>TRBJ2-3|TRBV19|TRBD2|.
CASSSGRGDTDTQYF
TGTGCCAGTAGTAGCGGGAGAGGAGACACAGATACGCAGTATTTT
>TRBJ1-3|TRBV19|.|.
CASSKGADGNTIYF
TGTGCCAGTAGTAAAGGTGCCGATGGAAACACCATATATTTT
>TRBJ1-4|TRBV19|.|.
CASSIEAAGNEKLFF
TGTGCCAGTAGTATAGAGGCGGCGGGGAATGAAAAACTGTTTTTT
>TRBJ2-7|TRBV20-1|.|.
CSAPRYSGQYF
TGCAGTGCTCCTAGGTACTCCGGGCAGTACTTC
>TRBJ2-1|TRBV25-1|.|few
CASINSGVSYNEQFF
TGTGCCAGCATAAACTCAGGAGTCTCCTACAATGAGCAGTTCTTC
>TRBJ1-2|TRBV5-1|.|.
CASSLGTETYGYTF
TGCGCCAGCAGCTTGGGTACGGAAACCTATGGCTACACCTTC
>TRBJ1-1|TRBV11-1|TRBD1|.
CASSAGQGDGEAFF
TGTGCCAGCAGCGCGGGACAGGGTGACGGTGAAGCTTTCTTT
>TRBJ2-7|TRBV27|.|.
CASSLKVLAGSEQYF
TGTGCCAGCAGTTTAAAAGTGCTGGCAGGGAGCGAGCAGTACTTC
>TRBJ2-5|TRBV6-5|.|.
CASSLTQVETQYF
TGTGCCAGCAGTCTAACACAGGTAGAGACCCAGTACTTC
>TRBJ2-5|TRBV6-5|.|.
CASRGLGGQYF
TGTGCCAGCAGGGGCCTTGGGGGGCAGTACTTC
>TRBJ2-1|TRBV28|TRBD2|.
CASSPPTSGSYNEQFF
TGTGCCAGCAGTCCACCGACTAGCGGGAGTTACAATGAGCAGTTCTTC
>TRBJ2-7|TRBV5-1|.|.
CASSFSTGASSYEQYF
TGCGCCAGCAGCTTCTCCACGGGGGCTAGCTCCTACGAGCAGTACTTC
>TRBJ2-2|TRBV18|.|few
CASSPPNTGELFF
TGTGCCAGCTCACCACCGAACACCGGGGAGCTGTTTTTT
>TRBJ2-1|TRBV7-9|.|few
CASSLAGRVNEQFF
TGTGCCAGCAGCTTAGCGGGTAGGGTCAATGAGCAGTTCTTC
>TRBJ1-2|TRBV27|.|many
CASSSLRANYGYTF
TGTGCCAGCAGTTCTCTCAGAGCTAACTATGGCTACACCTTC
>TRBJ1-4|TRBV28|.|.
CASSLPRGARGYNEKLFF
TGTGCCAGCAGTTTACCCCGCGGGGCTAGGGGTTATAATGAAAAACTGTTTTTT
>TRBJ1-1|TRBV5-5|.|.
CASSSIAGNTEAFF
TGTGCCAGCAGCTCGATAGCCGGGAACACTGAAGCTTTCTTT
>TRBJ2-7|TRBV5-1|TRBD1|.
CASRPGTGDYEQYF
TGCGCCAGCAGGCCAGGGACAGGGGACTACGAGCAGTACTTC
>TRBJ2-7|TRBV6-1|.|few
CASSEAPGPASYEQYF
TGTGCCAGCAGTGAAGCCCCGGGTCCGGCCTCCTACGAGCAGTACTTC
>TRBJ2-7|TRBV10-1|.|.
CASSDSSYEQYF
TGCGCCAGCAGTGACTCGTCCTACGAGCAGTACTTC
>TRBJ1-2|TRBV29-1|.|.
CSVEHRNYGYTF
TGCAGCGTTGAACACAGGAACTATGGCTACACCTTC
>TRBJ2-3|TRBV13|.|.
CASSRLQGTDTQYF
TGTGCCAGCAGCCGCTTACAAGGGACAGATACGCAGTATTTT
>TRBJ2-1|TRBV9|TRBD2|once
CASSVGGLAGQFF
TGTGCCAGCAGCGTAGGGGGACTAGCGGGGCAGTTCTTC
>TRBJ1-1|TRBV25-1|.|.
CASSESDPNTEAFF
TGTGCCAGCAGTGAGTCGGATCCGAACACTGAAGCTTTCTTT
>TRBJ1-1|TRBV5-1|.|.
CASSRQAPGTEAFF
TGCGCCAGCAGCCGACAGGCCCCGGGGACTGAAGCTTTCTTT
>TRBJ1-5|TRBV4-1|.|.
CASSQTGTRYSNQPQHF
TGCGCCAGCAGCCAGACCGGGACACGATATAGCAATCAGCCCCAGCATTTT
>TRBJ2-5|TRBV7-6|.|.
CASSPTTGYQETQYF
TGTGCCAGCAGCCCAACCACCGGGTACCAAGAGACCCAGTACTTC
>TRBJ2-5|TRBV7-7|.|.
CASSHRLGETQYF
TGTGCCAGCAGCCACCGACTAGGTGAGACCCAGTACTTC
>TRBJ1-5|TRBV19|TRBD1|.
CASSSGYRGSNQPQHF
TGTGCCAGTAGTAGCGGATACAGGGGTAGCAATCAGCCCCAGCATTTT
>TRBJ2-1|TRBV6-1|TRBD1|.
CASIGDRVGYNEQFF
TGTGCCAGCATCGGAGACAGGGTGGGCTACAATGAGCAGTTCTTC
>TRBJ2-1|TRBV10-3|.|few
CAIKQASSYNEQFF
TGTGCCATCAAACAGGCCTCATCCTACAATGAGCAGTTCTTC
>TRBJ2-3|TRBV5-1|TRBD2|few
CASSLSGTADTQYF
TGCGCCAGCAGCCTTAGCGGGACGGCAGATACGCAGTATTTT
>TRBJ2-1|TRBV4-1|TRBD2|.
CASSQDTWRGGRSNEQFF
TGCGCCAGCAGCCAAGACACATGGCGCGGCGGGAGGAGCAATGAGCAGTTCTTC
>TRBJ1-1|TRBV4-2|.|.
CASSQGSGPNTEAFF
TGTGCCAGCAGCCAAGGTTCAGGACCGAACACTGAAGCTTTCTTT
>TRBJ2-7|TRBV2|TRBD1|once
CASTQGVSREQYF
TGTGCCAGCACCCAGGGGGTCTCACGCGAGCAGTACTTC